The clone carrying this TCR beta chain was counted a single time. Antigen: not known. This specimen comes from a study of cytomegalovirus exposure and HLA in healthy donors. Overall study: Among the roughly 370 genotyped donors, less than 85% were placed in the Caucasian-associated ancestry cluster. Study-level findings and limits: Most TCR sequences showed up rarely, but some public TCRs showed up in many donors. TCR beta sequences reportedly predicted most subjects' HLA-A and HLA-B alleles accurately. Common viral pathogens seemed to be connected with several of the most significant clusters, according to a later analysis.

The CDR3 has 11 amino acids. Germline V CDR1 and CDR2: MDHEN, SYDVKM. V was shortened by 10 bases and J by 4 bases, with 10 bases between the two germline ends. Primers included in the PCR were 60 Vbeta and 13 Jbeta primers. Data came from immunoSEQ multiplex PCR; TCRdb stores just in-frame clones and leaves some out. The profile covers under 110,000 clones, with around 85% appearing a single time and approximately 4% taken by the ten largest. The sequenced material came from PBMCs. The chain is built from TRBV28 and TRBJ2-5; D is possibly TRBD2 (6 bases). The source of this sequence is a man aged 25 to 40 in good health and CMV-seronegative. The CDR3 nucleotides are TGTGCCACCTACGGGGGAGAGACCCAGTACTTC. Amino acid sequence: CATYGGETQYF.